This T cell receptor (beta chain) was sequenced in a study of T cells in lung cancer brain metastases. This clone has only one observation. The CDR3 consists of 15 residues. V dropped 1 base and J dropped 0 bases, with 7 bases sitting between them. In germline, CDR1 is GTSNPN, CDR2 SVGIG (reference sequence). Genomic DNA input was roughly 2 to 5 ug, equal within pairs. Sequenced by immunoSEQ multiplex PCR; TCRdb stores in-frame clones only, minus some. The sample holds about 940 clones, about 92% seen once. Exclusion applied to any patient with a history of multiple malignancies. The J gene is TRBJ1-6, the V gene TRBV30; D not resolved. The clonotype originates from a woman aged 40 to 50 with non-small cell lung cancer. Sequencing was carried out using tumor tissue from the primary lung tumor. The CDR3 protein is CAWSGGSSYNSPLHF. DNA of the CDR3: TGTGCCTGGAGTGGAGGGAGCTCCTATAATTCACCCCTCCACTTT. The entire variable domain, with the rest obtained from reference TRBV30 and TRBJ1-6, is as follows: SQTIHQWPATLVQPVGSPLSLECTVEGTSNPNLYWYRQAAGRGLQLLFYSVGIGQISSEVPQNLSASRPQDRQFILSSKKLLLSDSGFYLCAWSGGSSYNSPLHFGNGTRLTVT.